This paragraph reports one T cell receptor beta chain. CDR1 SEHNR and CDR2 FQNEAQ come from the germline V gene (reference sequence). The CDR3 consists of 12 residues. Trimming shortened V by 3 bases and J by 5 bases, and 5 bases separated the two germline ends. The iRepertoire nested amplicon-rescue multiplex PCR amplified TCR alpha and beta CDR3s from RNA. For one-step reverse transcription and amplification, 100-400 ng of tissue mRNA or PBMC total RNA was used. Each CDR3 protein gets one entry after TCRdb re-called the multiplex PCR reads with MiXCR. The table lists over 140,000 distinct CDR3 sequences, around 42% of them singletons. These data come from a study of glioma-infiltrating T cells.

This clonotype was sampled from a human donor with low-grade glioma or glioblastoma, undergoing nonglioma brain surgery, or in good health (not recorded which). This rearrangement joins TRBV7-9 to TRBJ2-1, with D uncertain. The source material was glioma tissue, nonneoplastic brain tissue, or PBMCs (not recorded which). The CDR3 sequence: CASSFSHNEQFF. CDR3 bases: TGTGCCAGCAGCTTTTCCCACAATGAGCAGTTCTTC.